This TCR beta chain was identified in a study of blood T cell repertoires in COVID-19. The overall study: T cells, B-cell-depleted T cells, or PBMCs provided the cDNA or gDNA that served as material.

V shed 5 bases, J shed 3 bases, and the junction held 13 bases outside the gene matches. In germline, CDR1 is MDHEN, CDR2 SYDVKM. The CDR3 has 16 amino acids. In the source study's methods: Reference gene primer amplification gave nucleated cell count estimates. Repertoires were generated with immunoSEQ multiplex PCR, while TCRdb's copy carries only in-frame clones and drops some. That table furnishes V, J and clone size, whereas the DNA furnished D and trimming. The sample lists 25,000 to 30,000 clones, about 83% occurring once. The receptor was derived from a human donor in a cohort sampled during active COVID-19. The specimen sequenced was peripheral blood. The genes are TRBV28 and TRBJ2-7; TRBD2 matches at 7 bases. CDR3 sequence reads: CASSPRTGTNLYEQYF. The CDR3 DNA reads as TGTGCCAGCAGTCCAAGGACCGGGACTAATCTCTACGAGCAGTACTTC.